Following are 26 T cell receptor beta chains from one sample sequenced in a study of cytomegalovirus exposure and HLA in healthy donors. The PCR ran on 60 Vbeta and 13 Jbeta primers. Profiling relied on immunoSEQ multiplex PCR, and the TCRdb table lists in-frame clones only, not all of them. The data hold some 130,000 clones, with 55% to 75% observed a single time. Sequences were obtained from PBMCs. These receptors were collected from a human donor in good health.

The chain uses TRBV7-8 and TRBJ2-5, with D possibly being TRBD2 (7 bases). Germline V gene data show CDR1 as SGHVS and CDR2 as FQNEAQ. V lost 7 bases and J lost 4, with 13 bases in between. This CDR3 is built from 13 residues. The CDR3 loop reads CASTGGGRETQYF. The CDR3 DNA is TGTGCCAGCACTGGGGGGGGGCGAGAGACCCAGTACTTC.

The chain carries TRBV28 and TRBJ2-5; TRBD1 matches 9 bases. The CDR3 has 14 amino acids. Trimming removed 3 bases from V and 5 bases from J; junction bases left unmatched: 4. CDR1 MDHEN and CDR2 SYDVKM come from the germline V gene. CDR3 region: CASSFTGGRETQYF. CDR3 DNA sequence: TGTGCCAGCAGTTTCACAGGGGGCAGGGAGACCCAGTACTTC.

CDR3 protein: CASSSLDRGDSPLHF. DNA of the CDR3: TGTGCCAGCTCGTCCTTAGACAGGGGGGATTCACCCCTCCACTTT. J is TRBJ1-6 and V is TRBV18; 9 nucleotides agree with TRBD1. Per the germline V gene, CDR1 is KGHSH and CDR2 is LQKENI. This CDR3 has 15 amino acids. V was clipped by 6 bases and J by 8 bases; unmatched bases: 8.

The genes are TRBV19 and TRBJ2-1; 7 bases map to TRBD2. CDR3 size: 17 residues. The ends lost 0 bases at V and 0 bases at J; junction bases unmatched: 5. From germline, CDR1 is LNHDA and CDR2 SQIVND (reference sequence). The CDR3 bases are TGTGCCAGTAGTATAGATGCGGGAGTCCCCTCCTACAATGAGCAGTTCTTC. Translated, it gives CASSIDAGVPSYNEQFF.

The rearrangement joins TRBV19 to TRBJ1-3; D remains unclear. There are 11 residues in the CDR3. The V end lost 10 bases, the J end lost 2 bases, and 6 bases lay between the germline ends. Germline-derived CDR1 and CDR2 are LNHDA and SQIVND (reference sequence). As DNA, the CDR3 is TGTGCCACCGGGACTGGAAACACCATATATTTT. Amino acids: CATGTGNTIYF.

V gene TRBV5-1 combines with J gene TRBJ2-5; 11 bases map to TRBD1. The J call may be wrong; the DNA end is better matched by TRBJ2-7. The CDR3 has 19 residues. CDR1 and CDR2 from the germline V gene are SGHRS and YFSETQ. CDR3 sequence: CASSSGQGAFVWSSYEQYF. The CDR3 DNA follows: TGCGCCAGCAGCTCCGGACAGGGGGCGTTCGTATGGTCCAGCTACGAGCAGTACTTC.

V usage is TRBV29-1 and J usage is TRBJ1-1; D unclear. The V end was cut by 4 bases, the J end by 0 bases, with 9 bases between. In germline, CDR1 is SQVTM, CDR2 ANQGSEA. The CDR3 consists of 13 residues. The CDR3 spells CSVVIGVNTEAFF. The CDR3 nucleotides read TGCAGCGTTGTTATCGGGGTGAACACTGAAGCTTTCTTT.

The rearrangement links TRBV10-3 to TRBJ2-1, with 11 bases lining up with TRBD2. The CDR3 is made up of 14 amino acids. The trim removed 3 bases at V and 12 bases at J, leaving 7 bases unmatched. In germline, CDR1 is ENHRY, CDR2 SYGVKD. CDR3 nucleotides: TGTGCCATCAGTGATCGGCCTAGCGGGGGGTGGCAGTTCTTC. It specifies CAISDRPSGGWQFF.

V is TRBV6-6 and J is TRBJ1-2; D not certain. CDR3 length: 14 residues. V was clipped by 3 bases and J by 8 bases, with 16 bases between them. Germline V lookup: CDR1 MNHNY, CDR2 SVGAGI (reference sequence). CDR3 region: CASSYGGLSGGYTF. As DNA, the CDR3 is TGTGCCAGCAGTTATGGCGGGCTCAGTGGCGGCTACACCTTC.

This sequence joins TRBV5-1 and TRBJ2-3, with TRBD2 matching over 13 bases. The ends lost 5 bases at V and 0 bases at J; junction bases unmatched: 9. CDR3 length: 18 amino acids. Germline V lookup: CDR1 SGHRS, CDR2 YFSETQ. For the CDR3, the DNA is TGCGCCAGCAGGCCGGGACTAGCGGGGATAACTAGCACAGATACGCAGTATTTT. Its protein is CASRPGLAGITSTDTQYF.

The chain links TRBV9 to TRBJ2-3; tentative D call: TRBD1 (5 bases). V was pared by 3 bases and J by 2 bases, with 7 bases between. The germline gives CDR1 SGDLS, CDR2 YYNGEE. This CDR3 is built from 13 residues. The CDR3 here is CASSGGNTDTQYF. CDR3 sequence (DNA): TGTGCCAGCAGCGGGGGCAACACAGATACGCAGTATTTT.

This rearrangement joins TRBV5-6 to TRBJ2-1; D call uncertain. Trimming shortened V by 4 bases and J by 1 base, and 12 bases separated the two germline ends. The CDR3 has 15 residues. The V gene's germline CDR1 is SGHDT and CDR2 YYEEEE. The CDR3 bases are TGTGCCAGCAGCGAGAACCTGGTTTCCTACAATGAGCAGTTCTTC. It is translated as CASSENLVSYNEQFF.

The J gene is TRBJ2-7, the V gene TRBV5-6, with 8 bases lining up with TRBD1. The CDR3 length is 15 residues. Germline trimming cut 1 base from V and 5 bases from J; bases unmatched to any gene: 8. CDR1 and CDR2 from the germline V gene are SGHDT and YYEEEE. Here the CDR3 reads CASSLSGQGRHEQYF. The CDR3 region has the DNA TGTGCCAGCAGCTTGAGCGGACAGGGAAGACACGAGCAGTACTTC.

The rearrangement links TRBV25-1 to TRBJ2-3; 9 positions agree with TRBD1. CDR1 is MGHDK and CDR2 is SYGVNS in the germline V gene. The trim removed 6 bases at V and 2 bases at J, leaving 12 bases unmatched. The CDR3 is 17 residues long. The CDR3 here is CASSPLLTGGPTDTQYF. For the CDR3, the DNA is TGTGCCAGCAGCCCGTTGTTAACAGGGGGCCCCACAGATACGCAGTATTTT.

This clone was seen a handful of times. J is TRBJ2-3 and V is TRBV7-2, with 13 bases aligning to TRBD2. CDR3 size: 16 residues. V dropped 8 bases and J dropped 7; count of bases not matched to a gene: 12. CDR1 and CDR2 (germline): SGHTA, FQGNSA. The CDR3 reads CASQMGLAGTSNTQYF. The CDR3 nucleotides are TGTGCCAGCCAAATGGGACTAGCGGGAACTTCAAATACGCAGTATTTT. Complete variable domain (other parts from reference TRBV7-2 and TRBJ2-3): GAGVSQSPSNKVTEKGKDVELRCDPISGHTALYWYRQSLGQGLEFLIYFQGNSAPDKSGLPSDRFSAERTGGSVSTLTIQRTQQEDSAVYLCASQMGLAGTSNTQYFGPGTRLTVL.

The chain joins TRBV29-1 to TRBJ2-3; 7 bases fit TRBD1. J was trimmed by 0 bases and V by 0 bases; bases with no gene match: 6. The CDR3 spans 16 residues. Germline V lookup: CDR1 SQVTM, CDR2 ANQGSEA. CDR3 residues: CSVEDLDRASTDTQYF. CDR3 DNA sequence: TGCAGCGTTGAAGATCTAGACAGGGCCAGCACAGATACGCAGTATTTT.

This chain links TRBV6-6 with TRBJ1-1; D remains ambiguous. The CDR3 runs 13 residues. Per germline, CDR1 MNHNY and CDR2 SVGAGI (reference sequence). The V end was cut by 0 bases, the J end by 5 bases, with 7 bases between. The CDR3: CASSYSGRTEAFF. The DNA of the CDR3 is TGTGCCAGCAGTTACTCGGGGAGGACTGAAGCTTTCTTT.

V gene TRBV9 combines with J gene TRBJ2-7, with TRBD2 as a possible D gene (5 bases). V lost 3 bases, J lost 0 bases, and 19 bases lay in between. This CDR3 has 17 amino acids. Looked up from germline, CDR1 is SGDLS and CDR2 is YYNGEE. The CDR3 loop reads CASSEGADGPSSYEQYF. The CDR3 DNA follows: TGTGCCAGCAGCGAGGGAGCGGACGGCCCAAGCTCCTACGAGCAGTACTTC.

V and J are TRBV5-4 and TRBJ1-4; tentative D call: TRBD1 (5 bases). V was trimmed by 0 bases and J by 2 bases, leaving 11 bases between them. This CDR3 spans 16 amino acids. Germline values: CDR1 SGHNT, CDR2 YYREEE (reference sequence). CDR3 sequence (DNA): TGTGCCAGCAGCTTGGCCCCTGCAGGGACTAATGAAAAACTGTTTTTT. Residues: CASSLAPAGTNEKLFF.

This chain links TRBV5-4 with TRBJ1-3; maybe TRBD1 (5 bases). Germline CDR1 reads SGHNT; CDR2 reads YYREEE (reference sequence). Trimming left V 0 bases short and J 3 bases short, with 16 bases between. This CDR3 has 17 amino acids. Here the CDR3 DNA reads TGTGCCAGCAGCTTGGGGCGTTTCCCAGACAGTGGAAACACCATATATTTT. Protein product: CASSLGRFPDSGNTIYF.

The CDR3 spells CASRPESYNEQFF. The DNA for the CDR3 is TGTGCCTCCCGTCCTGAGTCCTACAATGAGCAGTTCTTC. The chain uses TRBV19 and TRBJ2-1; no firm D call. Germline V gene data show CDR1 as LNHDA and CDR2 as SQIVND (reference sequence). The CDR3 has 13 amino acids. V was shortened by 11 bases and J by 1 base, with 12 bases between the two germline ends.

This clone was observed a handful of times. The chain recombines TRBV28 with TRBJ2-7; TRBD2 might be the D (6 bases). Trimming left V 3 bases short and J 0 bases short, with 15 bases between. CDR3 length: 16 amino acids. Germline lookup yields CDR1 MDHEN and CDR2 SYDVKM. The CDR3 loop is CASSLRRAKSSYEQYF. The DNA of the CDR3 is TGTGCCAGCAGTTTGCGGAGGGCTAAAAGCTCCTACGAGCAGTACTTC.

This sequence joins TRBV11-2 and TRBJ2-7; 8 bases are shared with TRBD1. Germline lookup yields CDR1 SGHAT and CDR2 FQNNGV. V was clipped by 5 bases and J by 6 bases; unmatched bases: 6. The CDR3 loop spans 13 amino acids. The CDR3 DNA reads as TGTGCCAGCAGCGAGGGGACAGGCACCGAGCAGTACTTC. Translating it yields CASSEGTGTEQYF.

The rearrangement joins TRBV9 to TRBJ1-4; possibly TRBD1 for D (5 bases). This CDR3 comprises 16 residues. The V gene lost 6 bases and the J gene lost 0 bases, with 15 bases spanning the gap. Germline V gene lookup returns CDR1 SGDLS and CDR2 YYNGEE. CDR3 nucleotides: TGTGCCAGCAAGAAGGACGCGGGGGCAACTAATGAAAAACTGTTTTTT. It yields the protein CASKKDAGATNEKLFF.

This sequence joins TRBV19 and TRBJ2-5; TRBD2 aligns across 15 bases. The V gene end was trimmed by 5 bases and the J gene end by 1 base; junction bases not matched to a gene: 14. The germline V gene has CDR1 LNHDA and CDR2 SQIVND (reference sequence). CDR3 length: 20 residues. The CDR3 nucleotides read TGTGCCAGTAGTGGTTGGGCCGGGACTAGCGGGAGGATTGCCCAAGAGACCCAGTACTTC. Translating gives CASSGWAGTSGRIAQETQYF.

The gene calls are TRBV5-1 and TRBJ2-3; TRBD2 agrees at 7 bases. The germline V gene has CDR1 SGHRS and CDR2 YFSETQ. The J segment lost 2 bases and the V segment lost 4 bases, leaving 4 bases of the junction unmatched. The CDR3 consists of 14 residues. The DNA for the CDR3 is TGCGCCAGCAGCGGGGGGGTCAACACAGATACGCAGTATTTT. Amino acids: CASSGGVNTDTQYF.